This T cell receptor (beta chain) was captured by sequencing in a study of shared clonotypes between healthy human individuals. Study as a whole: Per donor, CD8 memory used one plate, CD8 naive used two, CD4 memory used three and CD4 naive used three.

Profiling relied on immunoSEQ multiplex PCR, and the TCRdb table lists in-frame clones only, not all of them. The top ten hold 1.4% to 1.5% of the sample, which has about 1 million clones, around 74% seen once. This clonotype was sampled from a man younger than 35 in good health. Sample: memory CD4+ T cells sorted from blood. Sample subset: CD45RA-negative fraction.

The CDR3 spells CASSYSNLAGTSEQYF. CDR3 coding DNA: TGTGCCAGCAGTTACTCGAATCTAGCTGGCACTTCCGAGCAGTACTTC. The gene calls are TRBV6-5 and TRBJ2-7; possibly TRBD2 for D (5 bases). V was trimmed by 0 bases and J by 6 bases, leaving 18 bases between them. Looked up from germline, CDR1 is MNHEY and CDR2 is SVGAGI. This CDR3 has 16 residues.